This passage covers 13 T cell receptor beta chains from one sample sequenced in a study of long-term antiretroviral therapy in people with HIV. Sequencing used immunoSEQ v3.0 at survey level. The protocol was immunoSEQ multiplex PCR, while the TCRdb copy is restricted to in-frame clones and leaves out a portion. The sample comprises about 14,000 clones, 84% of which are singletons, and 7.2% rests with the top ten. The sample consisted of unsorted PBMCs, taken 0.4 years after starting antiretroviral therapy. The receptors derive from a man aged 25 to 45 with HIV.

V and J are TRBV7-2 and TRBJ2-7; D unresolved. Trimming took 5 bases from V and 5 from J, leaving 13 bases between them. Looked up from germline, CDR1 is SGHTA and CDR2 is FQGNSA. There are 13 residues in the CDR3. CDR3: CASSLSRTNEQYF. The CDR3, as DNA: TGTGCCAGCAGCCTTTCTAGAACCAACGAGCAGTACTTC.

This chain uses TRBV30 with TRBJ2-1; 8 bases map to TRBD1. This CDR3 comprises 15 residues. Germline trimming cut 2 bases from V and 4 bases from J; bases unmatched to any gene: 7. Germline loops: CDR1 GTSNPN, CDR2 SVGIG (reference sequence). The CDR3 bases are TGTGCCTGGAGTACCAGACAGGGGCTTTACAATGAGCAGTTCTTC. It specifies CAWSTRQGLYNEQFF.

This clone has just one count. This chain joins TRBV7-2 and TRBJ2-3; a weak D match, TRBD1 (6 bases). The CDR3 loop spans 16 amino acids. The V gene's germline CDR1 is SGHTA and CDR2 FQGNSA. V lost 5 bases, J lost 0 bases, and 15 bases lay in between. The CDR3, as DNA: TGTGCCAGCAGCGTACGACGGCAGGGGAGCACAGATACGCAGTATTTT. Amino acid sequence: CASSVRRQGSTDTQYF.

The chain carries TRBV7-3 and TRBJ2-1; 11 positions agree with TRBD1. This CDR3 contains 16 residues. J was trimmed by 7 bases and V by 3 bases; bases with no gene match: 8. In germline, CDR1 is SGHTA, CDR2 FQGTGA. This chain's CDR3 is CASSFGQGAFDNEQFF. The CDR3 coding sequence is TGTGCCAGCAGCTTCGGACAGGGGGCGTTTGATAATGAGCAGTTCTTC.

The chain's CDR3 is CASSPGTGPEAFF. In nucleotides, the CDR3 is TGTGCCAGCAGCCCCGGGACAGGGCCTGAAGCTTTCTTT. The chain combines TRBV7-9 with TRBJ1-1; 9 bases agree with TRBD1. The CDR3 loop spans 13 amino acids. Unmatched junction bases numbered 4, after V lost 5 bases and J lost 6 bases. CDR1 and CDR2 from the germline V gene are SEHNR and FQNEAQ (reference sequence).

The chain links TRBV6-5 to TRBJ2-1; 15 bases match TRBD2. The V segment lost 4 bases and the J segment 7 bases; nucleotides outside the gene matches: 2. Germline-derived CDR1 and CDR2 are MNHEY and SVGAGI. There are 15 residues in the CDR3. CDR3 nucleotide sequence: TGTGCCAGCAGTTTCGGACTAGCGGGGGGGAATGAGCAGTTCTTC. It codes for CASSFGLAGGNEQFF.

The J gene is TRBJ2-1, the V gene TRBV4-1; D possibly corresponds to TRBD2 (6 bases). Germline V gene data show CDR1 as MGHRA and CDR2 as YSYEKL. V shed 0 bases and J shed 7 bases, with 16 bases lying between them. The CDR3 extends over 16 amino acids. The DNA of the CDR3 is TGCGCCAGCAGCCAAGACCCTGGGGGGACCGAAAATGAGCAGTTCTTC. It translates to CASSQDPGGTENEQFF.

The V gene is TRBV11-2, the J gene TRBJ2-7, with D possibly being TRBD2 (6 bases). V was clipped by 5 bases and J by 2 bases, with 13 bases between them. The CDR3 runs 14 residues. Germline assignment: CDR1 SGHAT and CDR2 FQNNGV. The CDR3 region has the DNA TGTGCCAGCAGCCTAGGAGGGAGCGCCTACGAGCAGTACTTC. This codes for CASSLGGSAYEQYF.

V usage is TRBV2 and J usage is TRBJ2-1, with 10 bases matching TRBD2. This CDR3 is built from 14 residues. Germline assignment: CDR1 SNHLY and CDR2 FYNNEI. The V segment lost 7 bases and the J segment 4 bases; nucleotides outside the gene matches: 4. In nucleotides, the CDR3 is TGTGCCAGCAATCCGGGACTAGCGTACAATGAGCAGTTCTTC. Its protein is CASNPGLAYNEQFF.

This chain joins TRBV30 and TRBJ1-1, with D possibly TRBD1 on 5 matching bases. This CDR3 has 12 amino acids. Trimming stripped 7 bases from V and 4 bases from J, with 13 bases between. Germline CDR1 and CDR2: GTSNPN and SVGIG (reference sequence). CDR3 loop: CALDTGGTEAFF. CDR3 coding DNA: TGTGCCTTGGACACGGGGGGCACTGAAGCTTTCTTT. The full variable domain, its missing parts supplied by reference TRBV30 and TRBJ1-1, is SQTIHQWPATLVQPVGSPLSLECTVEGTSNPNLYWYRQAAGRGLQLLFYSVGIGQISSEVPQNLSASRPQDRQFILSSKKLLLSDSGFYLCALDTGGTEAFFGQGTRLTVV.

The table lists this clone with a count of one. CDR3 sequence reads: CASSSIVSPGRSGPQHF. CDR3 DNA sequence: TGTGCCAGCAGTTCAATCGTCTCCCCGGGACGGAGTGGGCCCCAGCATTTT. V is TRBV27 and J is TRBJ1-5; a weak D match, TRBD1 (5 bases). Germline V CDR1 and CDR2: MNHEY, SMNVEV (reference sequence). The V and J ends lost 4 bases and 9 bases respectively, with 25 bases between them. The CDR3 loop spans 17 amino acids.

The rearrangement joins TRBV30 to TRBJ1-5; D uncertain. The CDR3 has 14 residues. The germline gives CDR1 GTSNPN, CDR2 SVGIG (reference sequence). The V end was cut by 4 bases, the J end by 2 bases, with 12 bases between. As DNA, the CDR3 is TGTGCCTGGAAATCGGTAGGAGGCAATCAGCCCCAGCATTTT. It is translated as CAWKSVGGNQPQHF.

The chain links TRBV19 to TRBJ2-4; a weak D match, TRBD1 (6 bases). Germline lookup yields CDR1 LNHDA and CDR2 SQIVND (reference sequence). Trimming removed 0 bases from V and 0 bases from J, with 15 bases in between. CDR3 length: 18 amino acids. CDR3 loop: CASSIDTLDRLAKNIQYF. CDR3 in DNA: TGTGCCAGTAGTATAGATACCCTGGACAGACTAGCCAAAAACATTCAGTACTTC.